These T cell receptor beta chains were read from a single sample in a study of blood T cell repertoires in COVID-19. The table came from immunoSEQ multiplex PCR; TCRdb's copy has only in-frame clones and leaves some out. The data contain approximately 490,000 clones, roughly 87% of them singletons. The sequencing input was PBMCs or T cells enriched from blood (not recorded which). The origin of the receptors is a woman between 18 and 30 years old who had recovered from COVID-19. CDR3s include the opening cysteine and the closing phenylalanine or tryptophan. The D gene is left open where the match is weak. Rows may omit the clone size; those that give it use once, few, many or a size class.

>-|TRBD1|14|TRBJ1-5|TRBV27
TGTGCCAGCAGTTGGACAGGGGCGAATCAGCCCCAGCATTTT
CASSWTGANQPQHF
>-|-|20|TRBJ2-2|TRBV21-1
TGTGCCAGCAGCAGCGGCCACCCTTCGGACGTTCAAGAGGGCACCGGGGAGCTGTTTTTT
CASSSGHPSDVQEGTGELFF
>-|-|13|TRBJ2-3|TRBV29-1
TGCAGCGTTGAAGGGAGAAACACAGATACGCAGTATTTT
CSVEGRNTDTQYF
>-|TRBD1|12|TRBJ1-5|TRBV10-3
TGTGCCACGGGGACAGTTAATCAGCCCCAGCATTTT
CATGTVNQPQHF
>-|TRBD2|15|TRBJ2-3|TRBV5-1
TGCGCCAGCAGGGGACTAGCGGGGGCCACAGATACGCAGTATTTT
CASRGLAGATDTQYF
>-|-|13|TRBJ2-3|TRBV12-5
TGTGCTAGTGCCAACTCGGCTAGCGCAACGCAGTATTTT
CASANSASATQYF
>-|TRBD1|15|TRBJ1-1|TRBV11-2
TGTGCCAGCAGCTTATTGGGACAGGGGTACACTGAAGCTTTCTTT
CASSLLGQGYTEAFF
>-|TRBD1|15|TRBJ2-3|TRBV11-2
TGTGCCAGCAGCCCCCCGGGACAGAGCACAGATACGCAGTATTTT
CASSPPGQSTDTQYF
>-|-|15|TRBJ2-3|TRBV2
TGTGCCAGCAGTGACCCCGGGACAAGGGCAGATACGCAGTATTTT
CASSDPGTRADTQYF
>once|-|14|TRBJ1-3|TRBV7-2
TGTGCCAGCAGCTTGGGCTCTACGGGGGGCACCATATATTTT
CASSLGSTGGTIYF
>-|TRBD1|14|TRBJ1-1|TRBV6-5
TGTGCCAGCAGTTACCGGGGACAGGATAATGAAGCTTTCTTT
CASSYRGQDNEAFF
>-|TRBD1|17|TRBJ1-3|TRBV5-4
TGTGCCAGCAGCTTGCGACAGGGCTCCCCTTCTGGAAACACCATATATTTT
CASSLRQGSPSGNTIYF
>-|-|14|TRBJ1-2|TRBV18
TGTGCCAGCTCACCAGCGATCTCTAACTATGGCTACACCTTC
CASSPAISNYGYTF
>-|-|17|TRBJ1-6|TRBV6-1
TGTGCCAGCAGTGCAATCCGGGACACAGCCAATAATTCACCCCTCCACTTT
CASSAIRDTANNSPLHF
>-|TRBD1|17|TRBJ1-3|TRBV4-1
TGCGCCAGCAGCCAAGGACAGGGGGGGAGTCCTGGAAACACCATATATTTT
CASSQGQGGSPGNTIYF
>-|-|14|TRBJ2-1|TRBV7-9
TGTGCCAGCAGCTTCTCGACAGGAGAAAATGAGCAGTTCTTC
CASSFSTGENEQFF
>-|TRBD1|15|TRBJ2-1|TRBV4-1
TGCGCCAGCAGCCCAGGGACAGGGGGGGGGAATGAGCAGTTCTTC
CASSPGTGGGNEQFF
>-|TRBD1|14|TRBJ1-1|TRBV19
TGTGCCAGTAACGTCAGGGGGCTGAACACTGAAGCTTTCTTT
CASNVRGLNTEAFF
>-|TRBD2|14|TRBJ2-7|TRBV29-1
TGCAGCGTGGGACTAGCGGGGGTAACCTACGAGCAGTACTTC
CSVGLAGVTYEQYF
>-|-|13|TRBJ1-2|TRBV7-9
TGTGCCAGCAGCTTAGAGTCAGGGGCTGGCTACACCTTC
CASSLESGAGYTF
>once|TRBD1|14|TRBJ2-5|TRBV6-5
TGTGCCAGCTCTTACAGGGGGATTCAAGAGACCCAGTACTTC
CASSYRGIQETQYF
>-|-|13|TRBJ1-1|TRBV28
TGTGCCAGCCTACCCCCAGGGAGGACTGAAGCTTTCTTT
CASLPPGRTEAFF
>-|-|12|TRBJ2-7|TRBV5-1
TGCGCCAGCAGCTTGGAGCGGGCTGAGCAGTACTTC
CASSLERAEQYF
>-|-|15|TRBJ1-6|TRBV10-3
TGTGCCATCAGTGAGTCGGTACTGCAGGGTTCACCCCTCCACTTT
CAISESVLQGSPLHF
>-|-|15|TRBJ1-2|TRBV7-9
TGTGCCAGCAGCTTTTCCCCCAGTCCAGAATATGGCTACACCTTC
CASSFSPSPEYGYTF
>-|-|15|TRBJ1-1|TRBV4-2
TGTGCCAGCAGCCAGGACGGGGGGGCACGGACTGAAGCTTTCTTT
CASSQDGGARTEAFF
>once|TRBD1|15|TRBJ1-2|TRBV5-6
TGTGCCAGCAGCTTGTCGGGACAGGGCCCTTGGGGCTACACCTTC
CASSLSGQGPWGYTF
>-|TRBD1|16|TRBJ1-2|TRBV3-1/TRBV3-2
TGTGCCAGCAGCCAAGTTACAGGGGGAGCTAACTATGGCTACACCTTC
CASSQVTGGANYGYTF
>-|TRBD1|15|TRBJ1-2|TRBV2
TGTGCCAGCAGTGGAGGGGGCGATTCTAGGTATGGCTACACCTTC
CASSGGGDSRYGYTF
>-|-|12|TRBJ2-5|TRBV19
TGTGCCAGTAGAGGCGGTGCCAGAGCCCAGTACTTC
CASRGGARAQYF
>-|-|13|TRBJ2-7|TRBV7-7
TGTGCTAGCAGCCCCCAACAGGGATACGAGCAGTACTTC
CASSPQQGYEQYF
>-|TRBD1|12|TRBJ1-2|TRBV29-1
TGCAGCGCTAAAGGGGGCGCGGGAGGCTACACCTTC
CSAKGGAGGYTF
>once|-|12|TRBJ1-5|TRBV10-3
TGTGCCATCGGGGAGAGCAATCAGCCCCAGCATTTT
CAIGESNQPQHF
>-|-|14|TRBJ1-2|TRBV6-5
TGTGCCAGCAGACGAACGGCGGCTAACTATGGCTACACCTTC
CASRRTAANYGYTF
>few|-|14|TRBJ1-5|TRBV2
TGTGCCAGCAACGGACAGATAAGCAATCAGCCCCAGCATTTT
CASNGQISNQPQHF
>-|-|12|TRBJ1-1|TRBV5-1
TGCGCCAGCAGCCACGGGGGGACTGAAGCTTTCTTT
CASSHGGTEAFF
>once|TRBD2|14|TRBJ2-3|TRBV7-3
TGTGCCAGCAGCCTTGCGGGGGGTGATAATACGCAGTATTTT
CASSLAGGDNTQYF
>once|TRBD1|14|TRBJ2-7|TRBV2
TGTGCCAGCAGCGGACAGGGTACCTCCTACGAGCAGTACTTC
CASSGQGTSYEQYF
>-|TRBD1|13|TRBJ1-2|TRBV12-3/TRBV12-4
TGTGCCAGCAGTAACGACAGGGCCGGAGGCTACACCTTC
CASSNDRAGGYTF
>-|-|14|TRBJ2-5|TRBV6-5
TGTGCCAGCAGTTACTCGATCACAGCAGAGACCCAGTACTTC
CASSYSITAETQYF
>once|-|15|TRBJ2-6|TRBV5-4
TGTGCCAGCAGCTTCGGGATCTCTGGGGCCAACGTCCTGACTTTC
CASSFGISGANVLTF
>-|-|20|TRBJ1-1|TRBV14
TGTGCCAGCAGCCCTCTCGGGTGGCTTGACAGGAAGGGGCAGAACACTGAAGCTTTCTTT
CASSPLGWLDRKGQNTEAFF
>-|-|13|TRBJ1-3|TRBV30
TGTGCCTGGACCACGGGGTTCGGAAACACCATATATTTT
CAWTTGFGNTIYF
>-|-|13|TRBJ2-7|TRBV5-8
TGTGCCAGCAGCCCCGGGTTCTCCTACGAGCAGTACTTC
CASSPGFSYEQYF
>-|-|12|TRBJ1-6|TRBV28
TGTGCCAGCAGTCTCTCCCCGTCACCCCTCCACTTT
CASSLSPSPLHF